These 12 T cell receptor beta chains share one sample of origin, sequenced in a study of human T cells and chemical hapten exposure. Time point: patch test 1, 2 weeks after DPC sensitization. Treatment indicated: therapeutic diphenylcyclopropenone sensitization with weekly scalp DPC. TCRdb used MiXCR to reprocess the RACE reads, holding one entry per CDR3 protein. Of some 170,000 distinct CDR3 sequences in the sample, around 24% were seen once. The sequenced sample was whole blood, obtained in connection with sensitization to the hapten diphenylcyclopropenone (DPC). These TCRs come from a woman aged 45 to 65 with alopecia areata. Some clones in this sample may be carry-over from other donors' samples.

CDR3 in DNA: TGTGCCAGTAGTATATCAGGGGTGCTCATGAACACTGAAGCTTTCTTT. Translating it yields CASSISGVLMNTEAFF. The genes are TRBV19 and TRBJ1-1; tentatively, D is TRBD1 (6 bases). The CDR3 runs 16 residues. The V end lost 2 bases, the J end lost 0 bases, and 13 bases lay between the germline ends. The V gene's germline CDR1 is LNHDA and CDR2 SQIVND (reference sequence).

The chain joins TRBV29-1 to TRBJ2-2, with TRBD2 matching over 8 bases. Germline loops: CDR1 SQVTM, CDR2 ANQGSEA. The CDR3 length is 16 residues. The junction had 11 bases not matched to a gene; V was cut back by 7 bases and J by 1 base. DNA of the CDR3: TGCAGCGCCGCGGTTTCTCTAGCGGGGAACACCGGGGAGCTGTTTTTT. Its translation is CSAAVSLAGNTGELFF.

In this sample, this clonotype turned up a few times. The rearrangement joins TRBV7-3 to TRBJ2-3; 8 nucleotides match TRBD2. Per the germline V gene, CDR1 is SGHTA and CDR2 is FQGTGA. The J segment lost 7 bases and the V segment lost 2 bases, leaving 8 bases of the junction unmatched. The CDR3 runs to 15 residues. Here the CDR3 DNA reads TGTGCCAGCAGCTTACAGGGACTAGGGGTAAATACGCAGTATTTT. This gives the protein CASSLQGLGVNTQYF.

This chain's CDR3 is CASIASHSYEQYF. Here the CDR3 DNA reads TGTGCCAGCATCGCCTCCCACTCCTACGAGCAGTACTTC. The chain has TRBV6-5 and TRBJ2-7, with D uncertain. Trimming took 7 bases from V and 0 from J, leaving 10 bases between them. CDR1 and CDR2 from the germline V gene are MNHEY and SVGAGI. CDR3 length: 13 amino acids.

The sample holds a few counts of this clonotype. J is TRBJ2-1 and V is TRBV6-2 or TRBV6-3; no clear D. This CDR3 contains 14 residues. In germline, CDR1 is MNHEY, CDR2 SVGEGT. Trimming left V 5 bases short and J 5 bases short, with 13 bases between. The CDR3 sequence: CASSLRTPDNEQFF. CDR3 DNA: TGTGCCAGCAGTCTCCGGACGCCCGACAATGAGCAGTTCTTC.

The chain has TRBV20-1 and TRBJ1-3; TRBD1 matches at 7 bases. In germline, CDR1 is DFQATT, CDR2 SNEGSKA (reference sequence). CDR3 length: 13 amino acids. J gave up 4 bases and V 6 bases, and 6 bases lay outside the gene matches. The CDR3 is CSAPDRAGNTIYF. In nucleotides, the CDR3 is TGCAGTGCCCCCGACAGGGCCGGAAACACCATATATTTT.

The chain employs TRBV11-2 and TRBJ1-2, with TRBD1 as a possible D gene (6 bases). With 5 bases removed from V and 4 bases from J, the gap between germline ends came to 23 bases. The CDR3 contains 17 residues. The germline V gene has CDR1 SGHAT and CDR2 FQNNGV. The CDR3 region is CASSPIGGGRGGYGYTF. Written as DNA, the CDR3 is TGTGCCAGCAGCCCCATAGGGGGGGGGAGGGGCGGCTATGGCTACACCTTC.

This clonotype was found a few times. This rearrangement joins TRBV19 to TRBJ2-7, with 10 bases matching TRBD2. Germline CDR1 and CDR2: LNHDA and SQIVND (reference sequence). Trimming removed 5 bases from V and 5 bases from J; junction bases left unmatched: 12. The CDR3 extends over 16 amino acids. The CDR3, as DNA: TGTGCCAGTAGTTTCTTAGCGGGAGGTCTTCTCGACGAGCAGTACTTC. It specifies CASSFLAGGLLDEQYF. Full variable domain (remainder filled in from reference TRBV19 and TRBJ2-7): DGGITQSPKYLFRKEGQNVTLSCEQNLNHDAMYWYRQDPGQGLRLIYYSQIVNDFQKGDIAEGYSVSREKKESFPLTVTSAQKNPTAFYLCASSFLAGGLLDEQYFGPGTRLTVT.

The J gene is TRBJ2-5, the V gene TRBV20-1; no reliable D call. The CDR3 sequence is 13 residues long. Germline loops: CDR1 DFQATT, CDR2 SNEGSKA (reference sequence). V lost 3 bases, J lost 2 bases, and 10 bases lay in between. The CDR3 is CSASSGRQETQYF. CDR3 in DNA: TGCAGTGCTAGTTCCGGAAGGCAAGAGACCCAGTACTTC.

Concerning this clonotype: An end of the junction differs from the germline gene, which may be a read error. The V gene is TRBV12-3 or TRBV12-4, the J gene TRBJ2-1; D may match TRBD1 or TRBD2 (5 bases each). The CDR3 consists of 13 residues. CDR3 sequence (DNA): TGTGCCAGCAGAGGGACCTCCCACAATGAGCAGTTCTTC. This sequence encodes CASRGTSHNEQFF.

CDR3: CASSRGGLSSYEQYF. DNA of the CDR3: TGTGCCAGCAGCCGAGGGGGGTTAAGCTCCTACGAGCAGTACTTC. V usage is TRBV6-5 and J usage is TRBJ2-7, with D tentatively TRBD1 or TRBD2 (6 bases each). The germline gives CDR1 MNHEY, CDR2 SVGAGI. This CDR3 comprises 15 residues. The V gene lost 6 bases and the J gene lost 0 bases, with 15 bases spanning the gap.

V and J are TRBV6-5 and TRBJ1-5, with D unresolved. The CDR3 sequence is 13 residues long. Between the trimmed V and J ends, which lost 5 bases and 4 bases, there was a span of 9 bases. Germline V CDR1 and CDR2: MNHEY, SVGAGI. CDR3: CASSDGTNQPQHF. The CDR3 DNA reads TGTGCCAGCAGTGACGGAACAAATCAGCCCCAGCATTTT.